This T cell receptor (beta chain) came from a study of T cell changes during pregnancy in multiple sclerosis. Clones were read by immunoSEQ multiplex PCR, and TCRdb kept only the in-frame ones, dropping some. In the table there are 65,000 to 85,000 clones, roughly 91% of which are singletons. The V end was cut by 4 bases, the J end by 0 bases, with 12 bases between. The CDR3 runs 15 residues. The germline V gene encodes CDR1 MDHEN and CDR2 SYDVKM. Sequencing used CD4+ T cells from peripheral blood mononuclear cells, obtained after pregnancy. This chain connects TRBV28 to TRBJ2-5; D unresolved. This clonotype was obtained from a female donor with multiple sclerosis, enrolled in a pregnancy study. CDR3 sequence: CASSSIAQDQETQYF. The CDR3 DNA reads as TGTGCCAGCAGTTCCATCGCTCAGGACCAAGAGACCCAGTACTTC.